This T cell receptor beta chain is drawn from a study of blood T cells in healthy people across ages. At least ten counts were recorded for this clonotype. Trimming shortened V by 6 bases and J by 7 bases, and 22 bases separated the two germline ends. The CDR3 is 15 residues long. Germline V gene sequence: CDR1 ENHRY, CDR2 SYGVKD. It was with a sample-barcoded 5' primer and a J-beta primer mix that a second PCR of roughly 7 to 12 cycles was run. TCRdb reprocessed the 5' RACE reads with MiXCR, giving one entry per CDR3 protein. The repertoire holds 850,000 to 1,300,000 distinct CDR3 sequences, 40% to 45% seen once, with about 19% in the top ten.

The genes are TRBV10-3 and TRBJ2-7, with D hard to call. The sequencing input was blood. This sequence was found in a woman between 55 and 75 years old in good health. CDR3 residues: CAIREERSSTWEQYF. Here the CDR3 DNA reads TGTGCCATCAGAGAAGAACGCTCATCTACGTGGGAGCAGTACTTC.